This TCR beta chain was obtained from a study of metastatic and nonmetastatic thyroid tumors (dated by TCRdb to about 2020). Study-level background: For patients with malignant and with benign thyroid disease, the researchers compared repertoires between peripheral blood samples and tumor or nodule tissue samples. Study-level results and caveats: In both blood and tumor samples, TCR beta diversity was reported to be significantly higher in malignant tumors than in benign nodules.

None of the patients had been given any treatment before thyroid surgery. The study retrospectively analysed patient clinical samples collected from the early 2010s to the late 2010s using T-cell receptor beta sequencing. The CDR3 goes from the cysteine to the phenylalanine over 15 residues. CDR3 DNA only is kept here, 45 bases in frame from base 1. Taken from the germline V gene, the CDR1 and CDR2 loops are SGHAT and FQNNGV. Library method: PCR. The instrument given in TCRdb is Illumina HiSeq 4000. High-throughput sequencing was used to profile the TCR beta-chain CDR3 region of every patient. From the authors' description of their analysis: The researchers built a classifier to tell apart papillary thyroid cancer patients with distant metastasis, based on CDR3 differences among clinicopathological groups. The Shannon index was used to measure repertoire diversity, and the Morisita-Horn index was used to measure how similar tumor and blood repertoires were. TCRdb reworked the public reads: Q25 trimming with fastp, MiXCR clone assembly, productive beta chains retained. Here the V and J calls rest on TCRdb's processing, not on the authors' analysis. This sample comprises about 20,000 clones, roughly 36% of them detected only once. Of the sample, roughly 28% is held by the ten largest clones.

In the case of this clone: It has no known antigen specificity. Sequence at one end of the junction differs from germline and may be a read error.

The sequencing input was tumor tissue. This clonotype originated in a female donor with papillary thyroid cancer or a benign thyroid nodule (not recorded which). Some clones in this sample may be carry-over from other donors' samples. The sequence joins TRBV11-2 to TRBJ1-2; the D gene identity is not certain. This receptor has the CDR3 CASSSYDPGNYGHTF. The DNA sequence is given as TGTGCCAGCAGCTCCTATGACCCAGGCAACTATGGCCACACCTTC. This CDR3, with the reference TRBV11-2 and TRBJ1-2 proteins standing in past its ends, gives the full variable domain EAGVAQSPRYKIIEKRQSVAFWCNPISGHATLYWYQQILGQGPKLLIQFQNNGVVDDSQLPKDRFSAERLKGVDSTLKIQPAKLEDSAVYLCASSSYDPGNYGHTFGSGTRLTVV.